These T cell receptor beta chains were read from a single sample in a study of response to subunit inactivated influenza vaccine. A single record per CDR3 protein comes from TCRdb applying MiXCR to the RT-PCR reads. Of more than 450,000 distinct CDR3 sequences listed, about 11% are singletons. The same data also went into a second study, on T cells expressing NK-cell markers.

The specimen comprised PBMCs from blood, sampled on the day of vaccination. These receptors were taken from a man aged 50-59 years who received an inactivated influenza vaccine. Each CDR3 is given with its conserved first and last residue. A D gene is named only where the DNA matches it firmly. Size values are once, few and many counts, or a class for expanded clones, and some rows have none.

14	TRBV20-1	TRBJ2-3	.	many	CSARDPTRENTQYF	TGCAGTGCTAGAGATCCCACCCGGGAAAATACGCAGTATTTT
15	TRBV9	TRBJ2-7	TRBD2	few	CASSKWGTSFYEQYF	TGTGCCAGCAGCAAGTGGGGGACTAGCTTCTACGAGCAGTACTTC
15	TRBV9	TRBJ2-1	TRBD2	.	CASSRGLAILDEQFF	TGTGCCAGCAGCCGGGGACTAGCTATATTAGATGAGCAGTTCTTC
16	TRBV6-1	TRBJ2-2	.	many	CASSTMGRGLPGELFF	TGTGCCAGCAGTACCATGGGGAGGGGGCTGCCCGGGGAGCTGTTTTTT
17	TRBV6-5	TRBJ2-3	TRBD2	few	CASSSWTSELGADTQYF	TGTGCCAGCAGTTCTTGGACTAGCGAGTTAGGTGCAGATACGCAGTATTTT
15	TRBV12-3/TRBV12-4	TRBJ2-3	TRBD2	.	CASSLRVAGTDTQYF	TGTGCCAGCTCTTTAAGAGTAGCGGGAACAGATACGCAGTATTTT
13	TRBV7-6	TRBJ2-7	TRBD1	few	CASAGDREGEQYF	TGTGCCAGCGCTGGGGACAGGGAGGGCGAGCAGTACTTC
13	TRBV10-3	TRBJ2-7	.	.	CAISESGGPEQYF	TGTGCCATCAGTGAGTCAGGCGGCCCTGAGCAGTACTTC
15	TRBV19	TRBJ2-1	.	many	CASSIGWFSYNEQFF	TGTGCCAGTAGTATAGGGTGGTTCTCCTACAATGAGCAGTTCTTC
14	TRBV6-1	TRBJ2-7	.	few	CASAQGTVSYEQYF	TGTGCCAGCGCCCAGGGCACAGTCTCCTACGAGCAGTACTTC
24	TRBV11-2	TRBJ2-1	TRBD2	.	CASSLRFSLTGTGSMAGVYNEQFF	TGTGCCAGCAGCCTTAGATTTTCCTTAACCGGGACTGGAAGTATGGCGGGAGTCTACAATGAGCAGTTCTTC